The rows below give T cell receptor beta chains drawn from one sample of a study of T cell responses to AZD1222 COVID-19 vaccine. Sequenced by immunoSEQ multiplex PCR; TCRdb stores in-frame clones only, minus some. The sample carries around 110,000 clones, approximately 86% recorded once. The input for sequencing was peripheral blood, taken on day 0 of AZD1222 vaccination. All receptors come from an adult in good health. Each CDR3 is given with its conserved first and last residue. A D gene is named only where the DNA matches it firmly. Only part of the rows carry a size: once, few, many, or a class if the clone is expanded.

size	D	V	length	J	DNA	CDR3
-	-	TRBV15	15	TRBJ1-5	TGTGCCACCAGCAGGAGCGACAGCAGCAATCAGCCCCAGCATTTT	CATSRSDSSNQPQHF
few	TRBD2	TRBV27	17	TRBJ2-7	TGTGCCAGCAGTCCGGGACTAGCGGGAGGGCGGTCCTACGAGCAGTACTTC	CASSPGLAGGRSYEQYF
-	TRBD1	TRBV7-6	17	TRBJ1-4	TGTGCCAGCAGCTTAAGGGACAGCGGTAGGGCTAATGAAAAACTGTTTTTT	CASSLRDSGRANEKLFF
-	TRBD2	TRBV7-9	18	TRBJ2-3	TGTGCCAGCAGCTCCTACGGGACTAGCGGTTCGGGTACAGATACGCAGTATTTT	CASSSYGTSGSGTDTQYF
-	-	TRBV27	14	TRBJ2-7	TGTGCCAGCAGTTTATACGGGGGCGGTTACGAGCAGTACTTC	CASSLYGGGYEQYF
once	-	TRBV6-5	14	TRBJ1-3	TGTGCCAGCGGAAGACAGAGCTCTGGAAACACCATATATTTT	CASGRQSSGNTIYF
-	TRBD1	TRBV7-3	17	TRBJ2-7	TGTGCCAGCAGCTTAGTCCAGGCAAAGACAGGGGGCGGGGAGCAGTACTTC	CASSLVQAKTGGGEQYF
once	-	TRBV7-8	13	TRBJ2-1	TGTGCCAGCAGCTTAGCGTACAGGGATGAGCAGTTCTTC	CASSLAYRDEQFF
-	TRBD1	TRBV11-1	15	TRBJ1-4	TGTGCCAGCAGCTTAAACAGGGGGCGCGTTGAAAAACTGTTTTTT	CASSLNRGRVEKLFF
once	-	TRBV25-1	17	TRBJ2-1	TGTGCCAGCAGCGCAAAGGGGATAGCAGACCAATACAATGAGCAGTTCTTC	CASSAKGIADQYNEQFF
-	-	TRBV3-1/TRBV3-2	12	TRBJ1-2	TGTGCCAGAACCCGCTCTAACTATGGCTACACCTTC	CARTRSNYGYTF
-	-	TRBV19	12	TRBJ2-1	TGTGCCAGTAGTCCTGCCCCCCTCGAGCAGTTCTTC	CASSPAPLEQFF
-	-	TRBV19	13	TRBJ2-3	TGTGCCAGTAGTATGAGGGCCGGGGATACGCAGTATTTT	CASSMRAGDTQYF
-	TRBD2	TRBV3-1/TRBV3-2	18	TRBJ2-3	TGTGCCAGCAGCCAAGAGGGCCTAGCGGGTGCTAGCACAGATACGCAGTATTTT	CASSQEGLAGASTDTQYF
once	-	TRBV24-1	13	TRBJ2-3	TGTGCCACCAGTGGCGAGTACACAGATACGCAGTATTTT	CATSGEYTDTQYF
-	-	TRBV5-6	17	TRBJ1-5	TGTGCCAGCAGCTTCTACGGGATGCTGGGCGGCAATCAGCCCCAGCATTTT	CASSFYGMLGGNQPQHF
-	-	TRBV6-5	15	TRBJ1-6	TGTGCCAGCAGCAAACAGGGAGGGCTTGTTTCACCCCTCCACTTT	CASSKQGGLVSPLHF
-	-	TRBV4-1	16	TRBJ1-3	TGCGCCAGCAGCCAAGAGTCGGGGGCGTATGGAAACACCATATATTTT	CASSQESGAYGNTIYF
-	TRBD2	TRBV7-2	16	TRBJ2-7	TGTGCCAGCAGCTTATCTTCCGGGACTAGCTCCTACGAGCAGTACTTC	CASSLSSGTSSYEQYF
-	-	TRBV4-3	16	TRBJ1-2	TGCGCCAGCAGCCAAGATCTGACAGTTATTAACTATGGCTACACCTTC	CASSQDLTVINYGYTF
-	-	TRBV5-8	14	TRBJ2-7	TGTGCCAGCAGCTCCCGTGAGGGGGGTTTCGAGCAGTACTTC	CASSSREGGFEQYF
-	-	TRBV2	15	TRBJ1-5	TGTGCCAGCAGTTATATGACGAACTCCCCTCAGCCCCAGCATTTT	CASSYMTNSPQPQHF
few	-	TRBV11-1	13	TRBJ2-7	TGTGCCAGCAGCTTAAGCCGGGGCCACGAGCAGTACTTC	CASSLSRGHEQYF
once	TRBD1	TRBV6-2/TRBV6-3	16	TRBJ2-1	TGTGCCAGCAGTTACTGGGGACAGGGTCCCGGCAATGAGCAGTTCTTC	CASSYWGQGPGNEQFF
once	-	TRBV4-1	14	TRBJ2-1	TGCGCCAGCAGCCAAGAGGGACTCGATAATGAGCAGTTCTTC	CASSQEGLDNEQFF
-	-	TRBV6-5	15	TRBJ2-2	TGTGCCAGCTCCCCGGGGACTGCGAACACCGGGGAGCTGTTTTTT	CASSPGTANTGELFF
-	TRBD2	TRBV4-2	15	TRBJ2-3	TGTGCCAGCAGCCAAGAGCGGGGGGTTGCAGATACGCAGTATTTT	CASSQERGVADTQYF
-	-	TRBV27	12	TRBJ1-6	TGTGCCAGCAGTCTCCCCAATTCACCCCTCCACTTT	CASSLPNSPLHF
-	TRBD1	TRBV12-5	13	TRBJ1-1	TGTGCTAGTGGCCCTGGACAGGGACCTGAAGCTTTCTTT	CASGPGQGPEAFF
-	-	TRBV7-9	12	TRBJ1-1	TGTGCCAGCAGCTTAGCGATCGCTGAAGCTTTCTTT	CASSLAIAEAFF
-	-	TRBV18	14	TRBJ2-7	TGTGCCAGCTCACCACCGGGGGGCGGGTACGAGCAGTACTTC	CASSPPGGGYEQYF
-	-	TRBV6-5	13	TRBJ1-1	TGTGCCAGCAGGAAGGGGCTGAACACTGAAGCTTTCTTT	CASRKGLNTEAFF
-	-	TRBV19	13	TRBJ2-1	TGTGCCAGTAGTACCCAGTTGTGGAATGAGCAGTTCTTC	CASSTQLWNEQFF
-	-	TRBV6-2/TRBV6-3	13	TRBJ2-4	TGTGCCAGCAGCCCGGTAGCGTTAAACATTCAGTACTTC	CASSPVALNIQYF
-	-	TRBV16	13	TRBJ2-5	TGTGCCAGCAGCAAGTGGCTCGAAGAGACCCAGTACTTC	CASSKWLEETQYF
-	-	TRBV7-8	14	TRBJ1-3	TGTGCCAGCAGCCAAACAGGGACTGGAAACACCATATATTTT	CASSQTGTGNTIYF